This is a list of T cell receptor beta chains from one sample in a study of chemoradiotherapy in HPV16-positive cancers. Measured with immunoSEQ multiplex PCR; TCRdb has only the in-frame clones, and not every one. Counted here are around 1,500 clones, approximately 83% occurring once; the ten biggest clones make up around 8.5%. Sequences were derived from tumor tissue, sampled from a patient who underwent chemoradiotherapy. These receptors came from a human donor with HPV-associated anogenital cancer. Both conserved end residues are part of each CDR3. The D gene is left open where the match is weak. For some rows the clone size is stated as once, few or many, or as a class when expanded; others skip it.

- | TRBJ1-2 | 14 | - | TRBV5-5 | TGTGCCAGCAGCTTGGAGGGCAGGGGAGATGGCTACACCTTC | CASSLEGRGDGYTF
- | TRBJ1-2 | 13 | few | TRBV28 | TGTGCCAGCAGTCGACAAAACGGGGTCGGCTACACCTTC | CASSRQNGVGYTF
- | TRBJ1-5 | 12 | - | TRBV19 | TGTGCCAGTAGGTATAGCAATCAGCCCCAGCATTTT | CASRYSNQPQHF
TRBD1 | TRBJ1-3 | 13 | - | TRBV2 | TGTGCCAGCAGTGGACAGGGCGGAAACACCATATATTTT | CASSGQGGNTIYF
- | TRBJ2-3 | 11 | - | TRBV29-1 | TGCAGCGTTGAGAACACAGATACGCAGTATTTT | CSVENTDTQYF
- | TRBJ2-7 | 12 | once | TRBV6-1 | TGTGCCAGCACCGGGGGCTTTTACGAGCAGTACTTC | CASTGGFYEQYF
- | TRBJ2-5 | 11 | - | TRBV30 | TGTGCCTTCCGGACACAAGAGACCCAGTACTTC | CAFRTQETQYF
- | TRBJ2-1 | 14 | - | TRBV28 | TGTGCCAGCAGTTTCCAGTCGCGGCGCAATGAGCAGTTCTTC | CASSFQSRRNEQFF
- | TRBJ2-2 | 13 | - | TRBV11-3 | TGTGCCAGCAGCTTAGGGGTGACCGGGGAGCTGTTTTTT | CASSLGVTGELFF
- | TRBJ1-1 | 17 | - | TRBV9 | TGTGCCAGCAGCGCCCTCGGGGAGGGGTCCCATAACACTGAAGCTTTCTTT | CASSALGEGSHNTEAFF
TRBD2 | TRBJ2-3 | 13 | - | TRBV2 | TGTGCCAGCAGGGGACTAGCGGAAGATACGCAGTATTTT | CASRGLAEDTQYF
- | TRBJ2-1 | 13 | - | TRBV6-6 | TGTGCCAGCAGTTACTCGAAGATAAATGAGCAGTTCTTC | CASSYSKINEQFF
TRBD1 | TRBJ1-3 | 16 | - | TRBV12-5 | TGTGCTAGTGGTTTGGCAGGAGGGACAGGGGGAAACACCATATATTTT | CASGLAGGTGGNTIYF
- | TRBJ1-1 | 14 | - | TRBV19 | TGTGCCAGTAGTACCCTTTACCCGGGGACTGAAGCTTTCTTT | CASSTLYPGTEAFF
- | TRBJ1-4 | 14 | - | TRBV5-4 | TGTGCCAGCAGCTCTTGGGCAACTAATGAAAAACTGTTTTTT | CASSSWATNEKLFF
TRBD2 | TRBJ2-1 | 15 | - | TRBV18 | TGTGCCAGCTCACCTAGCGGGAGAGGGCACAATGAGCAGTTCTTC | CASSPSGRGHNEQFF